A selection of T cell receptor beta chains follows, all from one sample in a study of metastatic and nonmetastatic thyroid tumors. TCRdb used MiXCR to call clones anew from the PCR reads. This repertoire shows over 25,000 clones, over 15% found once; its top ten account for about 6%. Sequencing was performed on blood. These TCRs come from a male donor with papillary thyroid cancer or a benign thyroid nodule (not recorded which). Some clones in this sample may be carry-over from other donors' samples. Both conserved end residues are part of each CDR3. D genes are given only for firm matches. Rows may omit the clone size; those that give it use once, few, many or a size class.

cdr3_nt cdr3_aa v_call clone_size d_call j_call
TGTGCCAGCAGCAGGAGGGGGATCACAGATACGCAGTATTTT CASSRRGITDTQYF TRBV27 few . TRBJ2-3
TGTGCCAGCAGTTATTCTCCCTCAGGGAAAACAAATGAAAAACTGTTTTTT CASSYSPSGKTNEKLFF TRBV27 many . TRBJ1-4
TGTGCCAGCAGTCTCCTTCTCATCGGGGTGAACACCGGGGAGCTGTTTTTT CASSLLLIGVNTGELFF TRBV27 many . TRBJ2-2
TGTGCCAGCAGCCCCAGACAGCGGGTTTTGTACGAGCAGTACTTC CASSPRQRVLYEQYF TRBV14 many . TRBJ2-7
TGTGCCACCAGCAGAGATTCCGGAGAGACCCAGTACTTC CATSRDSGETQYF TRBV15 many . TRBJ2-5
TGTGCCACCAGTGATTACCCGACAGGGGAATTCAATGAGCAGTTCTTC CATSDYPTGEFNEQFF TRBV24-1 many TRBD1 TRBJ2-1
TGCGCCAGCAGCAATACAGGATCCCACGAGCAGTACTTC CASSNTGSHEQYF TRBV5-1 many . TRBJ2-7
TGTGCCAGCTCGCCACCGGACCGAGCCTTCAATACTGAAGCTTTCTTT CASSPPDRAFNTEAFF TRBV18 . . TRBJ1-1
TGTGCCAGCAGCGTAACAGGGAACTATGGCTACACCTTC CASSVTGNYGYTF TRBV9 many . TRBJ1-2
TGTGCCAGCAGTGACAGAGACAATCAGCCCCAGCATTTT CASSDRDNQPQHF TRBV2 few . TRBJ1-5
TGTGCCAGCAGACGGGTAATCCAAGAGACACAGTACTTC CASRRVIQETQYF TRBV6-1 few . TRBJ2-5
TGTGCCAGCAGTGAAGACGGGACTAGCGGGAAGGATACGCAGTATTTT CASSEDGTSGKDTQYF TRBV6-1 . TRBD2 TRBJ2-3
TGTGCCAGCAGTTTGGGGACAGGGGCCCAAAGCTACACCTTC CASSLGTGAQSYTF TRBV12-3/TRBV12-4 . TRBD1 TRBJ1-2
TGCGCCAGCAGCTTGGCCGGGGGACTAGCGTACGAGCAGTACTTC CASSLAGGLAYEQYF TRBV5-1 . TRBD2 TRBJ2-7
TGTGCCAGCAGTTACGACGACACAAAGTACGAGCAGTACTTC CASSYDDTKYEQYF TRBV6-2/TRBV6-3 medium-sized . TRBJ2-7
TGTGCCACCAGTGATCCCGGGACTAGCGGGAGGATGAATGAGCAGTTCTTC CATSDPGTSGRMNEQFF TRBV24-1 many TRBD2 TRBJ2-1
TGTGCCAGCAGCTTAGTCCCAGGGAGCCCAGATACGCAGTATTTT CASSLVPGSPDTQYF TRBV7-8 many . TRBJ2-3
TGCGCCAGCAGCTTGTATTACTACAATGAGCAGTTCTTC CASSLYYYNEQFF TRBV5-1 . . TRBJ2-1
TGTGCCAGCAGTCCTCCGGGACAAGGCCCCACCGGGGAGCTGTTTTTT CASSPPGQGPTGELFF TRBV12-3/TRBV12-4 few . TRBJ2-2
TGTGCCAGCAGCGGAGGAGACACCTCCTACGAGCAGTACTTC CASSGGDTSYEQYF TRBV13 . . TRBJ2-7
TGTGCCAGCACCAACGGTCAGGGCGAATACGAGCAGTACTTC CASTNGQGEYEQYF TRBV6-1 many . TRBJ2-7
TGTGCCAGCAGCTTACGGACTAACTGGGGCTACGAGCAGTACTTC CASSLRTNWGYEQYF TRBV7-9 many . TRBJ2-7
TGTGCCAGCAGTTTGGGCAGGAACACCGGGGAGCTGTTTTTT CASSLGRNTGELFF TRBV27 many . TRBJ2-2
TGTGCCAGCAGTTCCTTCGGACTCAACCAGGCTAACTATGGCTACACCTTC CASSSFGLNQANYGYTF TRBV6-2/TRBV6-3 medium-sized . TRBJ1-2
TGTGCCAGCAGCAAACCCCTAGCGGGAGTTCCCTACGAGCAGTACTTC CASSKPLAGVPYEQYF TRBV5-4 many TRBD2 TRBJ2-7
TGTGCTAGCAGCTTCGGAGTAGGGGCCGGGTACAATGAGCAGTTCTTC CASSFGVGAGYNEQFF TRBV7-7 many . TRBJ2-1
TGTGCCAGTGGCCGGTACGGGTACGAGCAGTACTTC CASGRYGYEQYF TRBV19 few . TRBJ2-7
TGCGCCAGCAGCCGCCCGGCCGATGCTAATGAAAAACTGTTTTTT CASSRPADANEKLFF TRBV4-1 many . TRBJ1-4
TGTGCCAGCAGGAGGGTGGCCGCAAGCTCCTACGAGCAGTACTTC CASRRVAASSYEQYF TRBV2 medium-sized . TRBJ2-7
TGCGCCAGCAGTGAATTGGGGACAGGGGGCTCTGGCTGCACCTTC CASSELGTGGSGCTF TRBV6-1 . TRBD1 TRBJ1-2
TGTGCCAGCAGCCCCCTGACTACCCCCTCCTACAATGAGCAGTTCTTC CASSPLTTPSYNEQFF TRBV7-2 many . TRBJ2-1
TGTGCCAGCTCACCAAGTAGATCGGGTGCCCACGAGCAGTACTTC CASSPSRSGAHEQYF TRBV18 many . TRBJ2-7
TGCGCCAGCGGACAGGGGGCGAATTCACCCCTCCACTTT CASGQGANSPLHF TRBV5-1 many TRBD1 TRBJ1-6
TGCAGTGCTAGAGCGTTGACGGTAACCTATGGCTACACCTTC CSARALTVTYGYTF TRBV20-1 . . TRBJ1-2
TGTGCCAGCAGTTACGTAGACAATCAGCCCCAGCATTTT CASSYVDNQPQHF TRBV6-2/TRBV6-3 . . TRBJ1-5
TGTGCCAGCAGTGATCGGGGGCGGCTAGCGGGAGATGAGCAGTACTTC CASSDRGRLAGDEQYF TRBV6-1 . TRBD2 TRBJ2-7
TGCGCCAGCAGCTTGGTACCCTTTTCGGCGGGAGCCCGCACAGATACGCAGTATTTT CASSLVPFSAGARTDTQYF TRBV5-1 many TRBD2 TRBJ2-3
TGTGCCAGCAGTGTGGACGGCAATCAGCCCCAGCATTTT CASSVDGNQPQHF TRBV27 . . TRBJ1-5
TGTGCCAGCTCCGGGACAGGGTCTCTCCGACGAACCTACGAGCAGTACTTC CASSGTGSLRRTYEQYF TRBV6-1 few TRBD1 TRBJ2-7
TGTGCCAGCAGTTTAGGCGGATCCTACGAGCAGTACTTC CASSLGGSYEQYF TRBV12-3/TRBV12-4 medium-sized . TRBJ2-7
TGTGCCAGCTCACCACTCCAGCGTCAGAATGAAAAACTGTTTTTT CASSPLQRQNEKLFF TRBV18 . . TRBJ1-4
TGCAGTGCTAGAGTTGCTAGCGGGAGGGGCCTAAGGAAGCAGTTCTTC CSARVASGRGLRKQFF TRBV20-1 medium-sized TRBD2 TRBJ2-1
TGCAGTGCTAGAGACCCTGAGCGGCTCTCCTACAATGAGCAGTTCTTC CSARDPERLSYNEQFF TRBV20-1 many . TRBJ2-1
TGTGCCATCAGTGAACGTCCCATACAGGGGGCGCAAACTGAAGCTTTCTTT CAISERPIQGAQTEAFF TRBV10-3 many TRBD1 TRBJ1-1
TGTGCCAGCAGCTTGGGACTAGCGGGAGTTGGCTTC CASSLGLAGVGF TRBV5-6 many TRBD2 TRBJ2-7
TGTGCCAGCGGTCTGACTAGCGGGGAGCGGGCGGATACGCAGTATTTT CASGLTSGERADTQYF TRBV28 many TRBD2 TRBJ2-3
TGCGCCAGCAGCTTTCAGGGGGTCACTGAAGCTTTCTTT CASSFQGVTEAFF TRBV5-1 many TRBD1 TRBJ1-1
TGTGCCAGCAGCTTAGAGGGGGAAGCTTTCTTT CASSLEGEAFF TRBV11-1 many . TRBJ1-1
TGTGCCAGCAGCTCCCCGGGCACCACCGGTGGCTACACCTTC CASSSPGTTGGYTF TRBV7-2 many . TRBJ1-2